Listed below are T cell receptor beta chains from one sample, sequenced in a study of T cell responses to AZD1222 COVID-19 vaccine. Data came from immunoSEQ multiplex PCR; TCRdb stores just in-frame clones and leaves some out. The sample lists 110,000 or so clones; just over 90% were seen once. The sample in question was peripheral blood, obtained on day 0 of AZD1222 vaccination. The source is an adult in good health. The CDR3 runs from the conserved cysteine through the conserved F or W. D genes are given only for firm matches. For some rows the clone size is stated as once, few or many, or as a class when expanded; others skip it.

CDR3 protein: CASSVDPGGRGDTQYF
CDR3 DNA: TGTGCCAGCAGCGTAGACCCTGGAGGTCGAGGAGATACGCAGTATTTT
V gene: TRBV9
D gene: -
clone size: -
J gene: TRBJ2-3
CDR3 length: 16

CDR3 protein: CASSYGLGGAWKVNTEAFF
CDR3 DNA: TGTGCCAGCAGTTACGGCTTAGGGGGCGCCTGGAAGGTGAACACTGAAGCTTTCTTT
V gene: TRBV6-2/TRBV6-3
D gene: TRBD1
clone size: -
J gene: TRBJ1-1
CDR3 length: 19

CDR3 protein: CASSYRTGPNQPQHF
CDR3 DNA: TGTGCCAGCAGTTACAGGACAGGACCAAATCAGCCCCAGCATTTT
V gene: TRBV6-5
D gene: TRBD1
clone size: -
J gene: TRBJ1-5
CDR3 length: 15

CDR3 protein: CASSFLRDTNSPLHF
CDR3 DNA: TGTGCCAGCAGCTTCCTCCGGGACACGAATTCACCCCTCCACTTT
V gene: TRBV7-9
D gene: -
clone size: -
J gene: TRBJ1-6
CDR3 length: 15

CDR3 protein: CASSQDGTSDTQYF
CDR3 DNA: TGTGCCAGCAGCCAAGACGGGACCTCAGATACGCAGTATTTT
V gene: TRBV3-1/TRBV3-2
D gene: -
clone size: -
J gene: TRBJ2-3
CDR3 length: 14

CDR3 protein: CATINERVGYQPQHF
CDR3 DNA: TGTGCCACCATAAACGAAAGGGTAGGGTATCAGCCCCAGCATTTT
V gene: TRBV6-5
D gene: -
clone size: once
J gene: TRBJ1-5
CDR3 length: 15

CDR3 protein: CASSLGDTEAFF
CDR3 DNA: TGTGCCAGCAGCCTGGGGGACACTGAAGCTTTCTTT
V gene: TRBV5-8
D gene: -
clone size: once
J gene: TRBJ1-1
CDR3 length: 12

CDR3 protein: CASSFDAGDGNTIYF
CDR3 DNA: TGTGCCAGCAGCTTCGACGCAGGTGACGGAAACACCATATATTTT
V gene: TRBV9
D gene: -
clone size: -
J gene: TRBJ1-3
CDR3 length: 15

CDR3 protein: CASSQAGGYNEQFF
CDR3 DNA: TGTGCCAGCAGCCAAGCCGGCGGATACAATGAGCAGTTCTTC
V gene: TRBV3-1/TRBV3-2
D gene: -
clone size: -
J gene: TRBJ2-1
CDR3 length: 14

CDR3 protein: CASSRVSGQPQHF
CDR3 DNA: TGTGCCAGCAGCCGCGTTTCTGGGCAGCCCCAGCATTTT
V gene: TRBV3-1/TRBV3-2
D gene: -
clone size: -
J gene: TRBJ1-5
CDR3 length: 13

CDR3 protein: CASSLEGGAGPGEQYF
CDR3 DNA: TGTGCCAGCAGCTTAGAAGGTGGGGCGGGCCCGGGAGAGCAGTACTTC
V gene: TRBV11-2
D gene: -
clone size: -
J gene: TRBJ2-7
CDR3 length: 16

CDR3 protein: CASSLWDGHNSPLHF
CDR3 DNA: TGTGCCAGCAGCTTATGGGACGGACACAATTCACCCCTCCACTTT
V gene: TRBV7-2
D gene: -
clone size: -
J gene: TRBJ1-6
CDR3 length: 15

CDR3 protein: CASSLARGGETQYF
CDR3 DNA: TGTGCCAGCAGCTTAGCCAGAGGGGGGGAGACCCAGTACTTC
V gene: TRBV11-2
D gene: -
clone size: -
J gene: TRBJ2-5
CDR3 length: 14

CDR3 protein: CASSQVSTGRETQYF
CDR3 DNA: TGTGCCAGCAGCCAAGTAAGCACAGGGAGAGAGACCCAGTACTTC
V gene: TRBV14
D gene: -
clone size: -
J gene: TRBJ2-5
CDR3 length: 15

CDR3 protein: CASSMWEGLFGYTF
CDR3 DNA: TGTGCCAGTAGTATGTGGGAAGGATTGTTTGGCTACACCTTC
V gene: TRBV19
D gene: -
clone size: -
J gene: TRBJ1-2
CDR3 length: 14

CDR3 protein: CARGDRVGSEAFF
CDR3 DNA: TGTGCCAGGGGGGACAGGGTTGGTTCTGAAGCTTTCTTT
V gene: TRBV9
D gene: TRBD1
clone size: -
J gene: TRBJ1-1
CDR3 length: 13

CDR3 protein: CASSLGTGPYEQYF
CDR3 DNA: TGTGCCAGCAGCTTGGGCACGGGACCCTACGAGCAGTACTTC
V gene: TRBV7-2
D gene: -
clone size: -
J gene: TRBJ2-7
CDR3 length: 14

CDR3 protein: CASSSPGQGERNTIYF
CDR3 DNA: TGTGCCAGCAGCTCCCCGGGACAGGGGGAGCGAAACACCATATATTTT
V gene: TRBV7-2
D gene: TRBD1
clone size: -
J gene: TRBJ1-3
CDR3 length: 16

CDR3 protein: CASSQMDGGAYNEQFF
CDR3 DNA: TGTGCCAGCAGCCAGATGGACGGGGGGGCTTACAATGAGCAGTTCTTC
V gene: TRBV4-2
D gene: TRBD2
clone size: -
J gene: TRBJ2-1
CDR3 length: 16

CDR3 protein: CASSEEQVSNQPQHF
CDR3 DNA: TGTGCCAGCAGTGAAGAACAGGTGAGCAATCAGCCCCAGCATTTT
V gene: TRBV2
D gene: -
clone size: -
J gene: TRBJ1-5
CDR3 length: 15

CDR3 protein: CASHGQAGHGYTF
CDR3 DNA: TGCGCCAGCCACGGACAGGCCGGGCATGGCTACACCTTC
V gene: TRBV5-1
D gene: TRBD1
clone size: -
J gene: TRBJ1-2
CDR3 length: 13

CDR3 protein: CASSFSGGASEQYF
CDR3 DNA: TGTGCCAGCAGCTTTAGCGGGGGGGCCAGCGAGCAGTACTTC
V gene: TRBV7-2
D gene: TRBD2
clone size: -
J gene: TRBJ2-7
CDR3 length: 14

CDR3 protein: CASRWGEAEAFF
CDR3 DNA: TGTGCCAGCAGGTGGGGGGAGGCTGAAGCTTTCTTT
V gene: TRBV7-9
D gene: -
clone size: -
J gene: TRBJ1-1
CDR3 length: 12

CDR3 protein: CASSRGTVGAAEQYF
CDR3 DNA: TGTGCCAGCAGCCGCGGGACCGTGGGGGCCGCCGAGCAGTACTTC
V gene: TRBV6-5
D gene: -
clone size: -
J gene: TRBJ2-7
CDR3 length: 15

CDR3 protein: CASSVEQGVSPLHF
CDR3 DNA: TGTGCCAGCAGCGTAGAACAGGGGGTATCACCCCTCCACTTT
V gene: TRBV9
D gene: TRBD1
clone size: -
J gene: TRBJ1-6
CDR3 length: 14

CDR3 protein: CATSNQRGITGELFF
CDR3 DNA: TGTGCCACCAGCAACCAGCGGGGCATCACCGGGGAGCTGTTTTTT
V gene: TRBV15
D gene: TRBD2
clone size: -
J gene: TRBJ2-2
CDR3 length: 15

CDR3 protein: CASSLAATYEAFF
CDR3 DNA: TGTGCCAGCAGCTTAGCTGCAACGTACGAAGCTTTCTTT
V gene: TRBV7-9
D gene: -
clone size: -
J gene: TRBJ1-1
CDR3 length: 13

CDR3 protein: CASGAGEPQHF
CDR3 DNA: TGTGCCAGCGGAGCCGGGGAGCCCCAGCATTTT
V gene: TRBV12-3/TRBV12-4
D gene: -
clone size: few
J gene: TRBJ1-5
CDR3 length: 11

CDR3 protein: CASSLNRGEEKLFF
CDR3 DNA: TGCGCCAGCAGCCTGAACAGGGGAGAGGAAAAACTGTTTTTT
V gene: TRBV5-1
D gene: TRBD1
clone size: -
J gene: TRBJ1-4
CDR3 length: 14

CDR3 protein: CASSTGTGGQANEKLFF
CDR3 DNA: TGCGCCAGCAGCACCGGGACAGGGGGCCAGGCTAATGAAAAACTGTTTTTT
V gene: TRBV5-1
D gene: TRBD1
clone size: -
J gene: TRBJ1-4
CDR3 length: 17

CDR3 protein: CASSLQGVPNYGYTF
CDR3 DNA: TGTGCCAGCAGCTTGCAGGGGGTCCCAAACTATGGCTACACCTTC
V gene: TRBV5-4
D gene: TRBD1
clone size: -
J gene: TRBJ1-2
CDR3 length: 15

CDR3 protein: CASSPTGTSNQPQHF
CDR3 DNA: TGTGCCAGCAGTCCGACAGGGACTAGCAATCAGCCCCAGCATTTT
V gene: TRBV27
D gene: TRBD1
clone size: -
J gene: TRBJ1-5
CDR3 length: 15

CDR3 protein: CASGKPPMTSSYNSPLHF
CDR3 DNA: TGTGCTAGTGGTAAACCCCCAATGACCAGCTCCTATAATTCACCTCTCCACTTT
V gene: TRBV12-5
D gene: -
clone size: few
J gene: TRBJ1-6
CDR3 length: 18

CDR3 protein: CASSYSRQGGDSPLHF
CDR3 DNA: TGTGCCAGCAGTTACTCGAGACAGGGGGGCGATTCACCCCTCCACTTT
V gene: TRBV6-5
D gene: TRBD1
clone size: -
J gene: TRBJ1-6
CDR3 length: 16

CDR3 protein: CASSGAGSMNTEAFF
CDR3 DNA: TGTGCCAGCAGTGGGGCCGGCAGCATGAACACTGAAGCTTTCTTT
V gene: TRBV2
D gene: -
clone size: -
J gene: TRBJ1-1
CDR3 length: 15

CDR3 protein: CASSHQGVIEQYF
CDR3 DNA: TGTGCCAGCAGCCATCAGGGAGTGATCGAGCAGTACTTC
V gene: TRBV6-4
D gene: -
clone size: few
J gene: TRBJ2-7
CDR3 length: 13

CDR3 protein: CASSYSRQVVTEAFF
CDR3 DNA: TGTGCCAGCAGTTACTCCCGACAGGTTGTCACTGAAGCTTTCTTT
V gene: TRBV6-5
D gene: -
clone size: -
J gene: TRBJ1-1
CDR3 length: 15

CDR3 protein: CASSFTGQNSNSPLHF
CDR3 DNA: TGTGCCAGCAGCTTCACGGGACAGAATTCCAATTCACCCCTCCACTTT
V gene: TRBV7-2
D gene: TRBD1
clone size: -
J gene: TRBJ1-6
CDR3 length: 16

CDR3 protein: CASSRTAASVWEGQPQHF
CDR3 DNA: TGTGCCAGCAGCCGGACGGCGGCAAGCGTTTGGGAGGGTCAGCCCCAGCATTTT
V gene: TRBV7-2
D gene: -
clone size: -
J gene: TRBJ1-5
CDR3 length: 18

CDR3 protein: CASSVLAGSYEQYF
CDR3 DNA: TGTGCCAGTAGTGTACTAGCGGGGTCCTACGAGCAGTACTTC
V gene: TRBV19
D gene: TRBD2
clone size: -
J gene: TRBJ2-7
CDR3 length: 14

CDR3 protein: CASRLSGGKAYEQYF
CDR3 DNA: TGTGCCAGCAGACTAAGCGGGGGGAAAGCCTACGAGCAGTACTTC
V gene: TRBV5-4
D gene: TRBD2
clone size: once
J gene: TRBJ2-7
CDR3 length: 15

CDR3 protein: CATSDLNGYEQYF
CDR3 DNA: TGTGCCACCAGTGATTTGAACGGGTACGAGCAGTACTTC
V gene: TRBV24-1
D gene: -
clone size: -
J gene: TRBJ2-7
CDR3 length: 13